Presented here are 14 T cell receptor beta chains from one specimen sequenced in a study of blood T cell repertoires in COVID-19 (TCRdb year 2020). Library preparation was by the immunoSEQ multiplex PCR assay. Not all clones reach the TCRdb copy of this immuneACCESS table, which keeps in-frame sequences only. Checked studies attribute under half of the gap to unresolved V genes and leave the rest unexplained. The sample yields approximately 150,000 clones; 81% were counted once. 5.6% of the sample is held by the ten biggest clonotypes. Sequenced sample: PBMCs or T cells enriched from blood (not recorded which). The receptors shown here come from a woman aged 40 to 49 with acute COVID-19.

This clone turned up a few times. The chain combines TRBV3-1 (or the pseudogene TRBV3-2) with TRBJ2-6; unclear D gene. The germline gives CDR1 LGHDT, CDR2 YNNKEL (reference sequence). The CDR3 is made up of 14 amino acids. V lost 3 bases and J 0 bases, leaving 3 bases between the germline ends. CDR3 sequence: CASSHRSGANVLTF. The CDR3 DNA is TGTGCCAGCAGCCATCGCTCTGGGGCCAACGTCCTGACTTTC.

CDR3 region: CATRTVPETTNEKLFF. The CDR3 nucleotides read TGTGCCACGCGGACAGTGCCTGAAACAACTAATGAAAAACTGTTTTTT. The rearrangement joins TRBV24-1 to TRBJ1-4; D possibly corresponds to TRBD1 (6 bases). Trimming removed 10 bases from V and 0 bases from J, with 17 bases in between. The CDR3 extends over 16 amino acids. From germline, CDR1 is KGHDR and CDR2 SFDVKD.

The rearrangement uses TRBV2 and TRBJ2-3; 16 nucleotides line up with TRBD2. CDR3 length: 18 amino acids. Trimming removed 1 base from V and 4 bases from J; junction bases left unmatched: 5. Per the germline V gene, CDR1 is SNHLY and CDR2 is FYNNEI. CDR3 region: CASSEGGGLAGGPDTQYF. In DNA, the CDR3 is TGTGCCAGCAGTGAAGGCGGGGGACTAGCGGGAGGGCCAGATACGCAGTATTTT.

Of note for this clone: Different DNA sequences within this sample yield the same CDR3. The V call is TRBV18, the J call TRBJ1-1; D gene uncertain. This CDR3 is built from 14 residues. The V end lost 3 bases, the J end lost 1 base, and 9 bases lay between the germline ends. CDR1 and CDR2 from the germline V gene are KGHSH and LQKENI. The CDR3 spells CASSPSTGNTEAFF. The CDR3 nucleotides are TGTGCCAGCTCACCGTCGACGGGGAACACTGAAGCTTTCTTT. Looking up the rest from reference TRBV18 and TRBJ1-1 gives the full variable domain: NAGVMQNPRHLVRRRGQEARLRCSPMKGHSHVYWYRQLPEEGLKFMVYLQKENIIDESGMPKERFSAEFPKEGPSILRIQQVVRGDSAAYFCASSPSTGNTEAFFGQGTRLTVV.

CDR3 in amino acids: CASRGAGFEKLFF. CDR3 sequence (DNA): TGTGCCAGCAGAGGAGCAGGGTTTGAAAAACTGTTTTTT. This chain links TRBV6-5 with TRBJ1-4, with D tentatively TRBD1 (5 bases). Trimming took 6 bases from V and 7 from J, leaving 12 bases between them. CDR1 and CDR2 (germline): MNHEY, SVGAGI. The CDR3 loop spans 13 amino acids.

The chain carries TRBV7-3 and TRBJ2-3; a possible D gene is TRBD2 (5 bases). Trimming took 4 bases from V and 6 from J, leaving 11 bases between them. CDR3 size: 13 residues. CDR1 is SGHTA and CDR2 is FQGTGA in the germline V gene. DNA of the CDR3: TGTGCCAGCAGCTCCCTATCGGGGGATACGCAGTATTTT. Protein sequence: CASSSLSGDTQYF.

This chain links TRBV9 with TRBJ2-2, with a possible D match to TRBD2 (6 bases). Germline loops: CDR1 SGDLS, CDR2 YYNGEE. The CDR3 is 18 amino acids. V was clipped by 0 bases and J by 8 bases, with 23 bases between them. CDR3 bases: TGTGCCAGCAGCGTAGACTTGGGGTCCGGGACTCAGACAGGGGAGCTGTTTTTT. Its protein product is CASSVDLGSGTQTGELFF.

V usage is TRBV11-2 and J usage is TRBJ1-3, with D unresolved. In germline, CDR1 is SGHAT, CDR2 FQNNGV. The CDR3 contains 15 residues. V was trimmed by 4 bases and J by 3 bases, leaving 13 bases between them. The CDR3 DNA sequence: TGTGCCAGCAGCTCCCGGGAGGACCATGGAAACACCATATATTTT. Its translation is CASSSREDHGNTIYF.

CDR3: CASSLFWGGETDTQYF. The CDR3 DNA reads as TGTGCCAGCAGTTTATTCTGGGGGGGAGAGACAGATACGCAGTATTTT. The rearrangement joins TRBV28 to TRBJ2-3; 7 bases map to TRBD2. Looked up from germline, CDR1 is MDHEN and CDR2 is SYDVKM. Germline trimming cut 1 base from V and 3 bases from J; bases unmatched to any gene: 7. The CDR3 sequence is 16 residues long.

This chain connects TRBV7-3 to TRBJ1-1; the D is unclear. V dropped 5 bases and J dropped 4 bases, with 17 bases sitting between them. This CDR3 region has 15 residues. The germline CDR1 and CDR2 sequences are SGHTA and FQGTGA. For the CDR3, the DNA is TGTGCCAGCAGCCCGACGAGGGAGTGGAGCACTGAAGCTTTCTTT. This gives the protein CASSPTREWSTEAFF.

V gene TRBV24-1 combines with J gene TRBJ2-3, with D perhaps TRBD1 (5 bases). Trimming pared 5 bases from V and 3 bases from J, leaving 11 bases between. There are 14 residues in the CDR3. The germline V gene encodes CDR1 KGHDR and CDR2 SFDVKD. For the CDR3, the DNA is TGTGCCACCAGTGTAGGGGATGAGACAGATACGCAGTATTTT. Its translation: CATSVGDETDTQYF.

The chain couples TRBV5-6 to TRBJ2-1; 7 positions agree with TRBD1. This CDR3 contains 13 residues. After removal of 4 bases from V and 4 bases from J, the junction contained 2 bases not matched to a gene. CDR1 and CDR2 (germline): SGHDT, YYEEEE. CDR3 sequence: CASSMGQYNEQFF. In DNA, the CDR3 is TGTGCCAGCAGCATGGGACAGTACAATGAGCAGTTCTTC.

The J gene is TRBJ2-2, the V gene TRBV30; D possibly corresponds to TRBD1 (5 bases). The CDR3 has 13 amino acids. The germline CDR1 and CDR2 sequences are GTSNPN and SVGIG (reference sequence). The germline V and J ends were trimmed by 0 bases and 4 bases, with 6 bases remaining between them. DNA of the CDR3: TGTGCCTGGAGTGTCCAGGGCACCGGGGAGCTGTTTTTT. It is translated as CAWSVQGTGELFF.

In this sample, this clone turned up once. The chain uses TRBV9 and TRBJ2-5; 11 bases fit TRBD2. Germline V lookup: CDR1 SGDLS, CDR2 YYNGEE. CDR3 length equals 15 residues. The junction had 8 bases not matched to a gene; V was cut back by 0 bases and J by 10 bases. CDR3 nucleotides: TGTGCCAGCAGCGTAGAGTCTAGCGGGGGGCAAGTCCAGTACTTC. Its protein is CASSVESSGGQVQYF. The whole variable domain, filled in from reference TRBV9 and TRBJ2-5, reads DSGVTQTPKHLITATGQRVTLRCSPRSGDLSVYWYQQSLDQGLQFLIQYYNGEERAKGNILERFSAQQFPDLHSELNLSSLELGDSALYFCASSVESSGGQVQYFGPGTRLLVL.